This T cell receptor beta chain is drawn from a study of blood T cells in healthy people across ages. Study-wide points: A greater number of naive CD4+ cells and higher diversity distinguished long-lived donors from aged donors. Naive T cell percentage showed a strong correlation with TCR beta diversity.

Next came a second PCR, run for about 6 to 12 cycles, which used a sample-barcoded 5' primer along with a J-beta primer mix. The template-switch adaptor was a 5' adaptor with 12 random nucleotides. It tagged each cDNA molecule. MiXCR was run by TCRdb on the 5' RACE reads, yielding one entry per CDR3 protein. The table lists about 1.5 million distinct CDR3 sequences, about 43% of them singletons. The table lists this clonotype with a few counts. Its antigen is as yet unknown. Total RNA, at least 5.5 micrograms per sample, was extracted from PBMCs. The CDR3 consists of 12 residues. V was cut by 4 bases and J by 3 bases, with 6 bases left in between. The germline V gene encodes CDR1 ENHRY and CDR2 SYGVKD.

This receptor was identified in a woman aged 18-29 years in good health. J is TRBJ1-1 and V is TRBV10-3; D remains ambiguous. The material sequenced was blood. CDR3 in amino acids: CAISALDTEAFF. The CDR3 nucleotides read TGTGCCATCAGTGCTCTGGACACTGAAGCTTTCTTT.